A selection of T cell receptor beta chains follows, all from one sample in a study of spatial heterogeneity in lung cancer. One entry per CDR3 protein results from TCRdb running MiXCR on the 5' RACE reads. The sample has approximately 11,000 distinct CDR3 sequences, about 7.4% seen once. The specimen comprised lung tumor tissue, sampled at surgery. Every receptor here comes from a female donor with early-stage non-small cell lung cancer. The CDR3 runs from the conserved cysteine through the conserved F or W. The D gene is left open where the match is weak. Rows give clone size only sometimes, using once, few, many, or a class for an expanded clone.

D	size	J	V	DNA	CDR3
TRBD1	-	TRBJ2-1	TRBV5-1	TGCGCCAGCAGCTTGAACAGGGGTAGGAATGAGCAGTTCTTC	CASSLNRGRNEQFF
TRBD2	medium-sized	TRBJ2-1	TRBV14	TGTGCCAGCAGCCAAAATAGCGGGGGGGCCTCCAATGAGCAGTTCTTC	CASSQNSGGASNEQFF
-	many	TRBJ2-7	TRBV20-1	TGCAGTGCCTCCCCCACCTACGAGCAGTACTTC	CSASPTYEQYF
-	few	TRBJ2-5	TRBV12-3/TRBV12-4	TGTGCCAGCAGTTTGTGGTCATCGCGGTCGGAGACCCAGTACTTC	CASSLWSSRSETQYF
-	many	TRBJ1-2	TRBV12-3/TRBV12-4	TGTGCCAGCAGTCCCGTCCGGGTCTATGGCTACACCTTC	CASSPVRVYGYTF
-	many	TRBJ1-5	TRBV3-1	TGTGCCAGCAGCGACGGACCGGGGCAGCCCCAGCATTTT	CASSDGPGQPQHF
TRBD1	-	TRBJ1-6	TRBV2	TGTGCCAGCAGTGGGGGGACAGCAAGCTCCTATAATTCACCCCTCCACTTT	CASSGGTASSYNSPLHF
-	medium-sized	TRBJ2-7	TRBV3-2	TGTGCCAGCCCGGGACAGTCCCCCTACGAGCAGTACTTC	CASPGQSPYEQYF
-	medium-sized	TRBJ1-2	TRBV10-3	TGTGCCATCAGTGGGACAGATCGTAGCAACTATGGCTACACCTTC	CAISGTDRSNYGYTF
TRBD2	many	TRBJ2-1	TRBV6-1	TGTGCCAGCAGTGAAGTAAGCGGGGATGAGCAGTTCTTC	CASSEVSGDEQFF
-	many	TRBJ1-6	TRBV6-6	TGTGCCGGACGGGGACCCGACAATTCACCCCTCCACTTT	CAGRGPDNSPLHF
TRBD2	-	TRBJ2-7	TRBV7-2	TGTGCCAGCAGCTTAGAACCGGGGGGACCCTACGAGCAGTACTTC	CASSLEPGGPYEQYF
TRBD1	many	TRBJ2-4	TRBV12-3/TRBV12-4	TGTGCCAGCAGTGTCACAGGGGTAGCCAAAAACATTCAGTACTTC	CASSVTGVAKNIQYF
-	-	TRBJ1-2	TRBV19	TGTGCCAGTACAAGAGCAATAAACTATGGCTACACCTTC	CASTRAINYGYTF
-	many	TRBJ1-2	TRBV12-3/TRBV12-4	TGTGCCAGCAGTTTGGAGAGCTATGGCTACACCTTC	CASSLESYGYTF
-	many	TRBJ1-2	TRBV7-3	TGTGCCAGCAGCTTAAACAGGGTGCATGGCTACACCTTC	CASSLNRVHGYTF
-	medium-sized	TRBJ1-5	TRBV7-8	TGTGCCAGCAGCTTAGGAGGTGGCAGGGGAAACCAGCCCCAGCATTTT	CASSLGGGRGNQPQHF
-	-	TRBJ2-1	TRBV5-1	TGCGCCAGCAGCCTGGGCGGCGCCTCGAATGAGCAGTTCTTC	CASSLGGASNEQFF
-	many	TRBJ2-1	TRBV4-2	TGTGCCAGCAGCCACCCCCAGGGGGGGGCCTCCTACAATGAGCAGTTCTTC	CASSHPQGGASYNEQFF
TRBD1	few	TRBJ1-4	TRBV5-6	TGTACCAGCAGCCCGACAGGGAACAGCGAAAAACTGTTTTTT	CTSSPTGNSEKLFF
-	medium-sized	TRBJ1-1	TRBV11-3	TGTGCCAGCAGCTTAGAGCGCTACACTGAAGCTTTCTTT	CASSLERYTEAFF
-	many	TRBJ2-5	TRBV7-8	TGTGCCAGCAGTCCCGACTGGGCCGGGGAGACCCAGTACTTC	CASSPDWAGETQYF
-	-	TRBJ2-3	TRBV28	TGTGCCAGCAGTTTATGGACAGGCCGCACAGATACGCAGTATTTT	CASSLWTGRTDTQYF
TRBD2	medium-sized	TRBJ2-1	TRBV7-3	TGTGCCAGCAGCTTAGGTCGACTAGCGGGTTACAATGAGCAGTTCTTC	CASSLGRLAGYNEQFF
TRBD2	medium-sized	TRBJ2-7	TRBV12-3/TRBV12-4	TGTGCCAGCAGATTTAGCGGGGGGGCTTCCTACGAGCAGTACTTC	CASRFSGGASYEQYF
-	many	TRBJ2-1	TRBV7-8	TGTGCCAGCAGCTATCCCAGGGGCCCGGGGTACAATGAGCAGTTCTTC	CASSYPRGPGYNEQFF
-	many	TRBJ1-4	TRBV6-5	TGTGCCAGCAGCCTTGACAGGGAAAAACTGTTTTTT	CASSLDREKLFF
-	few	TRBJ1-6	TRBV3-1	TGTGCCAGCAGCCAACTTCCTTTCAATTCACCCCTCCACTTT	CASSQLPFNSPLHF
-	many	TRBJ1-1	TRBV4-1	TGCGCCAGCAGCCAAGTGGAAGGCACTGAAGCTTTCTTT	CASSQVEGTEAFF
-	many	TRBJ2-1	TRBV29-1	TGCAGCGTGCCTGGGACTGCCGCCGTCGATGAGCAGTTCTTC	CSVPGTAAVDEQFF
TRBD1	many	TRBJ1-5	TRBV18	TGTGCCAGCCAGGGGGGGGACAGCAATCAGCCCCAGCATTTT	CASQGGDSNQPQHF
-	-	TRBJ2-7	TRBV2	TGTGCCAGCCAAGACTGGAGGGGCGTCGAGCAGTACTTC	CASQDWRGVEQYF
-	many	TRBJ2-2	TRBV27	TGTGCCAGCAGTTCGCTCACCGGGGAGCTGTTTTTT	CASSSLTGELFF
-	many	TRBJ1-1	TRBV3-1	TGTGCCAGCAGCCGAACAGGGAACACTGAAGCTTTCTTT	CASSRTGNTEAFF
TRBD1	many	TRBJ1-2	TRBV7-8	TGTGCCAGCAGCCAATTTGGGCAGGGGGCTGATGGCTACACCTTC	CASSQFGQGADGYTF
-	many	TRBJ1-2	TRBV7-8	TGTGCCAGCAGCACCCCGAAAGGGACTAACTATGGCTACACCTTC	CASSTPKGTNYGYTF
TRBD1	many	TRBJ2-3	TRBV20-1	TGCAGTGCTAGAGGGACAGGGAGCACAGATACGCAGTATTTT	CSARGTGSTDTQYF